The T cell receptor beta chain under discussion was sequenced for a study of blood T cell repertoires in COVID-19. TCRdb keeps only in-frame clones here, not all; method: immunoSEQ multiplex PCR. The sample has fewer than 400,000 clones, about 90% seen once. This clone was recorded once. Cohorts were assigned according to the clinical history that participants reported. V shed 3 bases and J 0 bases; nucleotides not matched to a gene: 4. Germline-derived CDR1 and CDR2 are SGHAT and FQNNGV. The CDR3 is made up of 16 amino acids. The rearrangement joins TRBV11-2 to TRBJ2-7; 11 bases are a match to TRBD2. Sequencing input: PBMCs or T cells enriched from blood (not recorded which). This clonotype was sampled from a woman in her twenties or thirties who had recovered from COVID-19. CDR3 sequence: CASSLASGRYSYEQYF. CDR3 nucleotides: TGTGCCAGCAGCTTGGCTAGCGGGAGGTACTCCTACGAGCAGTACTTC.